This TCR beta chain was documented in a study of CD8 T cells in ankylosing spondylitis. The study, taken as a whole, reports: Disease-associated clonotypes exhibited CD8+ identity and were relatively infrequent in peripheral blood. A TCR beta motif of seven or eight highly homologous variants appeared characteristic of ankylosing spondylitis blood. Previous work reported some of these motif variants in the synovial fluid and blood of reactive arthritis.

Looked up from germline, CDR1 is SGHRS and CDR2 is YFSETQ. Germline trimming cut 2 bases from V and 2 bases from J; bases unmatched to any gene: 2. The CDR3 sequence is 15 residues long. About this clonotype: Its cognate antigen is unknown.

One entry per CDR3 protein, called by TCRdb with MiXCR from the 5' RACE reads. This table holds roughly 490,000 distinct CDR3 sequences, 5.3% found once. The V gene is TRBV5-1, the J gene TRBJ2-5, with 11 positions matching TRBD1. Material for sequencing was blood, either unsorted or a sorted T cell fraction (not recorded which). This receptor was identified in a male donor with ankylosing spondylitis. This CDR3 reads CASSFGTGGQETQYF. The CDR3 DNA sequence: TGCGCCAGCAGCTTCGGGACAGGGGGTCAAGAGACCCAGTACTTC.